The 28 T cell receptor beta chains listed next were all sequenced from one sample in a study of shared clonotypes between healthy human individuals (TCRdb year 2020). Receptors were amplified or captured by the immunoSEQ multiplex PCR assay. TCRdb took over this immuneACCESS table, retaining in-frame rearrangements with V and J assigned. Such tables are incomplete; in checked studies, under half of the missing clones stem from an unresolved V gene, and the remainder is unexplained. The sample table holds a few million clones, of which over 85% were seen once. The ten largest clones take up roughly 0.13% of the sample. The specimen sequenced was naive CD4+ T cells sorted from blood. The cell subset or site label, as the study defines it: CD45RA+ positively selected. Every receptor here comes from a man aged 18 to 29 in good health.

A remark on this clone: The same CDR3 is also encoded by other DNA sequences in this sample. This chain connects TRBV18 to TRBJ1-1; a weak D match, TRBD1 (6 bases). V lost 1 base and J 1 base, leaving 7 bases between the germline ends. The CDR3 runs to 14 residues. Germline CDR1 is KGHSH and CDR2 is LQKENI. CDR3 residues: CASSPQGQNTEAFF. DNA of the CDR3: TGTGCCAGCTCACCACAGGGACAGAACACTGAAGCTTTCTTT.

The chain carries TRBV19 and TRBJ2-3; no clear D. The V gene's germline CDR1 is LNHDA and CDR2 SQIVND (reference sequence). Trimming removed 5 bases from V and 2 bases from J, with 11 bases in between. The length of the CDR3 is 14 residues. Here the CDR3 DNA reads TGTGCCAGTAGTCGAGGTTCCGACACAGATACGCAGTATTTT. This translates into CASSRGSDTDTQYF.

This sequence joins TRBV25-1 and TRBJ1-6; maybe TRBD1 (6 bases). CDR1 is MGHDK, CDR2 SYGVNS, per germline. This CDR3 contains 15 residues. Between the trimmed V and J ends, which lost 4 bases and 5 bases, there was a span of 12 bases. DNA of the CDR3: TGTGCCAGCAGTGTGGACAGACGGAATAATTCACCCCTCCACTTT. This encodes CASSVDRRNNSPLHF. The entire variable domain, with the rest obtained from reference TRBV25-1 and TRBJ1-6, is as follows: EADIYQTPRYLVIGTGKKITLECSQTMGHDKMYWYQQDPGMELHLIHYSYGVNSTEKGDLSSESTVSRIRTEHFPLTLESARPSHTSQYLCASSVDRRNNSPLHFGNGTRLTVT.

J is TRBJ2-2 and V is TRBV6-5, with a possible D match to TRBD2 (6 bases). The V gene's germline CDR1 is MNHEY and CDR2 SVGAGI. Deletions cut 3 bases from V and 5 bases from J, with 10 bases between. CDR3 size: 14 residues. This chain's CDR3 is CASSYSEGTGELFF. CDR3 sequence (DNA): TGTGCCAGCAGTTATTCGGAGGGAACCGGGGAGCTGTTTTTT.

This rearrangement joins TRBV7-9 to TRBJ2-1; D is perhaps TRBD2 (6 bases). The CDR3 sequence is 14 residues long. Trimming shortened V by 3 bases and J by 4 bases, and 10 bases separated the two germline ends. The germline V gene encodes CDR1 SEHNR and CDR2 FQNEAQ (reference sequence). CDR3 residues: CASSFTGEYNEQFF. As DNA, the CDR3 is TGTGCCAGCAGCTTCACGGGGGAGTACAATGAGCAGTTCTTC.

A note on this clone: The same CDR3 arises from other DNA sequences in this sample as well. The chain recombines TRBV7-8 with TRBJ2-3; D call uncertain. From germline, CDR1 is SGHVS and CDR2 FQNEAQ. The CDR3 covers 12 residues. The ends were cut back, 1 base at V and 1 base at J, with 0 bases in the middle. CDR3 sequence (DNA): TGTGCCAGCAGCTTAGGCACAGATACGCAGTATTTT. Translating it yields CASSLGTDTQYF.

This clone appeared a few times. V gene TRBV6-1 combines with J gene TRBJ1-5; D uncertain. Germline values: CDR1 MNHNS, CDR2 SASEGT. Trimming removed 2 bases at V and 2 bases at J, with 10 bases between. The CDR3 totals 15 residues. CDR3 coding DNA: TGTGCCAGCAGTGAAACGGGTGTGGGCAATCAGCCCCAGCATTTT. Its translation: CASSETGVGNQPQHF.

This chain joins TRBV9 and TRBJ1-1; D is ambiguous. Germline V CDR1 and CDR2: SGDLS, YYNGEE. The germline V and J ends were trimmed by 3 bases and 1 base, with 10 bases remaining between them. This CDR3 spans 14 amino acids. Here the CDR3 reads CASSAHWGNTEAFF. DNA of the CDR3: TGTGCCAGCAGCGCTCACTGGGGGAACACTGAAGCTTTCTTT.

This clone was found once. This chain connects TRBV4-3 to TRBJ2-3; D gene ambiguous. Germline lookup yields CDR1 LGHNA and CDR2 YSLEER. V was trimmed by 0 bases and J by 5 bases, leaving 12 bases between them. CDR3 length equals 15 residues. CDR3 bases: TGCGCCAGCAGCCAAGATCCGGTGAAAAGAGATACGCAGTATTTT. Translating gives CASSQDPVKRDTQYF.

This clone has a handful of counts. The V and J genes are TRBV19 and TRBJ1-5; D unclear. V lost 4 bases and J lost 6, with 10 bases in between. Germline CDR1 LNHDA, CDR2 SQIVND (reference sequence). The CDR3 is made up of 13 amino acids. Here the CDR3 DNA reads TGTGCCAGTAGTAGCAGCTTGGTTCAGCCCCAGCATTTT. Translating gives CASSSSLVQPQHF.

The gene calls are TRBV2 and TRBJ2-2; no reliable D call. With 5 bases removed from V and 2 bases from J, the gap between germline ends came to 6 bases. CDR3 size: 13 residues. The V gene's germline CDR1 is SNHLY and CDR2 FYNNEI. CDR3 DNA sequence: TGTGCCAGCAGTTTGATCAACACCGGGGAGCTGTTTTTT. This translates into CASSLINTGELFF.

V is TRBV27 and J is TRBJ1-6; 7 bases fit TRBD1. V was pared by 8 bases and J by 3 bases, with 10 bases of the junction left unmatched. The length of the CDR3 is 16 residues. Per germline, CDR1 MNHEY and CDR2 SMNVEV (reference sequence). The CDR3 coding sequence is TGTGCCAGCGGAAAGACAGGGAGTAGCTATAATTCACCCCTCCACTTT. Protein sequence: CASGKTGSSYNSPLHF.

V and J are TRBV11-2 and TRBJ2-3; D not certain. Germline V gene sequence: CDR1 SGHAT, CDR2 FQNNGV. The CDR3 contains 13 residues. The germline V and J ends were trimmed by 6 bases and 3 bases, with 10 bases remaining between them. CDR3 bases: TGTGCCAGCAGGCTGGAGTTAACAGATACGCAGTATTTT. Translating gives CASRLELTDTQYF.

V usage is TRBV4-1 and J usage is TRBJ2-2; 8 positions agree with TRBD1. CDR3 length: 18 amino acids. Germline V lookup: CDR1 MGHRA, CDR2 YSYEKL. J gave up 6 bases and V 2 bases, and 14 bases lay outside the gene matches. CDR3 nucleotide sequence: TGCGCCAGCAGCCAATCTACCTGGCGGGCAGGGGGCGCCGGGGAGCTGTTTTTT. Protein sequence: CASSQSTWRAGGAGELFF.

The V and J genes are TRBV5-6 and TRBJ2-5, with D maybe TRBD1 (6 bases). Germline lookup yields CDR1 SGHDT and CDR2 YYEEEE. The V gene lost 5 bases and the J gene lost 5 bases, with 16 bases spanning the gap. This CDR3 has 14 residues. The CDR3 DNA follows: TGTGCCAGCAGTACAGGGTCTCGCATTGAGACCCAGTACTTC. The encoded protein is CASSTGSRIETQYF.

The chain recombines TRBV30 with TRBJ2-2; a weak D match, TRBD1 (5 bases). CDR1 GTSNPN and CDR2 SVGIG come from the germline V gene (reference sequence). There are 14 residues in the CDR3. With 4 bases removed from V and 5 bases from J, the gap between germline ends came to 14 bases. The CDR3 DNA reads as TGTGCCTGGACATTACACAGGCGTACCGGGGAGCTGTTTTTT. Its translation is CAWTLHRRTGELFF. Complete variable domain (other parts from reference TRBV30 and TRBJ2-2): SQTIHQWPATLVQPVGSPLSLECTVEGTSNPNLYWYRQAAGRGLQLLFYSVGIGQISSEVPQNLSASRPQDRQFILSSKKLLLSDSGFYLCAWTLHRRTGELFFGEGSRLTVL.

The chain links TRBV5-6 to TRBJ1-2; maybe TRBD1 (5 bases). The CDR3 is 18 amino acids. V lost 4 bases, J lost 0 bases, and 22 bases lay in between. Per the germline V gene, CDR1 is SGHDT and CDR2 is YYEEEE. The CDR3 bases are TGTGCCAGCAGCCCTCACTGGGCTGCAGGGACCTCTAACTATGGCTACACCTTC. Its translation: CASSPHWAAGTSNYGYTF.

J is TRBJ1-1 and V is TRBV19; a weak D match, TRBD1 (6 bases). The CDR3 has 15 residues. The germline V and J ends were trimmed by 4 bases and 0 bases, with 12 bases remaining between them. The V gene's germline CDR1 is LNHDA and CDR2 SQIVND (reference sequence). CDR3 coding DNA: TGTGCCAGTAGTACAGCCGGGACAATGAACACTGAAGCTTTCTTT. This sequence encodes CASSTAGTMNTEAFF.

The chain's CDR3 is CASSQSFPGTSYVNEQFF. In DNA, the CDR3 is TGCGCCAGCAGTCAATCGTTCCCCGGTACTAGCTATGTCAACGAGCAGTTCTTC. This chain links TRBV23-1 with TRBJ2-1; D is possibly TRBD2 (6 bases). TRBV23-1 is sorted into the ORF group, with uncertain function. The CDR3 is 18 amino acids. Trimming pared 0 bases from V and 10 bases from J, leaving 25 bases between.

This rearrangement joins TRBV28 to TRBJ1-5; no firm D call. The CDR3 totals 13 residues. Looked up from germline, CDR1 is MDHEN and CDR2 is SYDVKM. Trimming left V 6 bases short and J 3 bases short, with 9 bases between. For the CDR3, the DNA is TGTGCCAGCAGGGTTATTGACAATCAGCCCCAGCATTTT. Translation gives CASRVIDNQPQHF. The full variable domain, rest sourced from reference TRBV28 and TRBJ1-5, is DVKVTQSSRYLVKRTGEKVFLECVQDMDHENMFWYRQDPGLGLRLIYFSYDVKMKEKGDIPEGYSVSREKKERFSLILESASTNQTSMYLCASRVIDNQPQHFGDGTRLSIL.

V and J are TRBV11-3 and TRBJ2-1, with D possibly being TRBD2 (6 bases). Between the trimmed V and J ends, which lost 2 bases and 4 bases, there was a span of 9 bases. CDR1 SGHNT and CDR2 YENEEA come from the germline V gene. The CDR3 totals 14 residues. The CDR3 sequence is CASSLPGVYNEQFF. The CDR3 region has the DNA TGTGCCAGCAGCTTACCGGGAGTATACAATGAGCAGTTCTTC.

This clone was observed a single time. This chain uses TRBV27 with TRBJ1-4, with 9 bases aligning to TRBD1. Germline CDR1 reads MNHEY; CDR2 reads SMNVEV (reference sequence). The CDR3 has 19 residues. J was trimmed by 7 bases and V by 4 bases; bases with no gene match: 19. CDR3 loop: CASSSSGTGTFGVGEKLFF. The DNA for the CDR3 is TGTGCCAGCAGTTCATCCGGGACAGGGACTTTTGGGGTGGGTGAAAAACTGTTTTTT. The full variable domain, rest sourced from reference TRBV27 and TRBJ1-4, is EAQVTQNPRYLITVTGKKLTVTCSQNMNHEYMSWYRQDPGLGLRQIYYSMNVEVTDKGDVPEGYKVSRKEKRNFPLILESPSPNQTSLYFCASSSSGTGTFGVGEKLFFGSGTQLSVL.

The CDR3 loop reads CASSLSLNYGYTF. DNA for the CDR3: TGTGCCAGCAGCTTATCCCTTAACTATGGCTACACCTTC. The chain carries TRBV7-2 and TRBJ1-2; D call uncertain. V lost 2 bases and J 1 base, leaving 5 bases between the germline ends. CDR3 length equals 13 residues. Germline CDR1 reads SGHTA; CDR2 reads FQGNSA. The full variable domain, in which reference TRBV7-2 and TRBJ1-2 provide the parts outside the CDR3, is GAGVSQSPSNKVTEKGKDVELRCDPISGHTALYWYRQSLGQGLEFLIYFQGNSAPDKSGLPSDRFSAERTGGSVSTLTIQRTQQEDSAVYLCASSLSLNYGYTFGSGTRLTVV.

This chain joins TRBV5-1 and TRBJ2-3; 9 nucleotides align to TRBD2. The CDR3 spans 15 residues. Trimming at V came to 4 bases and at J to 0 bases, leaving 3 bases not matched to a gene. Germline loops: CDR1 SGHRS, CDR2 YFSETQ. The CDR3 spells CASSAAGGSTDTQYF. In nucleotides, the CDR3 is TGCGCCAGCAGCGCAGCGGGGGGTAGCACAGATACGCAGTATTTT.

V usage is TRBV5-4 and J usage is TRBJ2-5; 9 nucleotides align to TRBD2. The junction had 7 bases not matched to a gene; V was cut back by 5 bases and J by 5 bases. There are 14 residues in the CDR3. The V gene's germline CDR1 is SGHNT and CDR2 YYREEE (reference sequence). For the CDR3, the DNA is TGTGCCAGCAGAGTAGCGGGGGTTTGGGAGACCCAGTACTTC. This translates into CASRVAGVWETQYF.

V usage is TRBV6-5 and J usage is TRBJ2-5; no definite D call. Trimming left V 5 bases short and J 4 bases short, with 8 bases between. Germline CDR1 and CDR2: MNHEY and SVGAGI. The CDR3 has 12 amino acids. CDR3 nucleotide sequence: TGTGCCAGCAGTCGGACGCCAGAGACCCAGTACTTC. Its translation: CASSRTPETQYF.

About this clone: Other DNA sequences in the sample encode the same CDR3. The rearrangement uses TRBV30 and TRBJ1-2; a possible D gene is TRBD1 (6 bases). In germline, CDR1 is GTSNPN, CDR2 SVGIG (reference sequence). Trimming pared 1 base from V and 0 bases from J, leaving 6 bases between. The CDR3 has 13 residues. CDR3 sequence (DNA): TGTGCCTGGAGTGGACAGGCTAACTATGGCTACACCTTC. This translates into CAWSGQANYGYTF.

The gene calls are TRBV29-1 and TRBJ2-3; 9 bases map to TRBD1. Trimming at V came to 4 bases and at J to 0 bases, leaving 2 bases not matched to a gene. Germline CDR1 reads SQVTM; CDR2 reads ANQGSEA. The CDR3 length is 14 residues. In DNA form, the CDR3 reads TGCAGCGTTGGGGGGACAGGGAGCACAGATACGCAGTATTTT. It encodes CSVGGTGSTDTQYF.